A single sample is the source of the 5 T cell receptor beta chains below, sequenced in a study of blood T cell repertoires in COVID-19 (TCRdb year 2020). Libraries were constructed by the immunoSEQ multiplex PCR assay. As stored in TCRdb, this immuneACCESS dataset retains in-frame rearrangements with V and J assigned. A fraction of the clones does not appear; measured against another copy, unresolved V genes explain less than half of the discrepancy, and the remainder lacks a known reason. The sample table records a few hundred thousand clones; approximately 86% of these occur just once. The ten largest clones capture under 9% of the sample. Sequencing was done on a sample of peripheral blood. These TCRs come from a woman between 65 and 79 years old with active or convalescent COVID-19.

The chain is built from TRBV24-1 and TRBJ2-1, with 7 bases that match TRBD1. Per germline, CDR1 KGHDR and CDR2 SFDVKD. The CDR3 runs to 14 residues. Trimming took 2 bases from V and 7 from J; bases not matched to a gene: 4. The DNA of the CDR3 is TGTGCCACCAGTGATTGGAAGGGGGCTAATGAGCAGTTCTTC. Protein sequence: CATSDWKGANEQFF.

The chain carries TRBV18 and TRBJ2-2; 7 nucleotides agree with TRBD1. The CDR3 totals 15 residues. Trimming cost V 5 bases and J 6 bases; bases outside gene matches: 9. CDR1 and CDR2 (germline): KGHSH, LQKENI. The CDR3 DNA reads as TGTGCCAGCTCAGTGGGACAGAAGGACGCCGGGGAGCTGTTTTTT. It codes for CASSVGQKDAGELFF.

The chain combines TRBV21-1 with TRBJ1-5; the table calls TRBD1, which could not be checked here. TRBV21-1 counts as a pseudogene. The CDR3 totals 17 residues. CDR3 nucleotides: TGTGCCAGCAGCCCGATCAGGGGGCGGATAGGATATCAGCCCCAGCATTTT. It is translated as CASSPIRGRIGYQPQHF.

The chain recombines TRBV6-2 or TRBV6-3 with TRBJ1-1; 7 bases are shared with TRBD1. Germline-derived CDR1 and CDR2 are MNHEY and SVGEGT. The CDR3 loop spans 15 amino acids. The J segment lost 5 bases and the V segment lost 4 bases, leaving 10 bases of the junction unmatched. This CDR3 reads CASSSENRGRTEAFF. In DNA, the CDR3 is TGTGCCAGCAGTTCAGAGAACAGGGGTAGGACTGAAGCTTTCTTT.

Written as DNA, the CDR3 is TGCGCCAGCAAACTCGACAGGGGTGAGACCCAGTACTTC. Protein: CASKLDRGETQYF. The V gene is TRBV5-1, the J gene TRBJ2-5; 8 bases agree with TRBD1. This CDR3 is built from 13 residues. Per germline, CDR1 SGHRS and CDR2 YFSETQ. V was pared by 6 bases and J by 5 bases, with 6 bases of the junction left unmatched.